A single T cell receptor (beta chain) is shown here with its context. The CDR3 runs to 14 residues. V was pared by 0 bases and J by 4 bases, with 10 bases between. Per germline, CDR1 SGHRS and CDR2 YFSETQ. Clones were sequenced by immunoSEQ multiplex PCR, and TCRdb holds only the in-frame ones, with some missing. Of more than 95,000 clones listed, approximately 93% were seen once; the top ten hold roughly 2.6%. This entry belongs to a study of control samples from healthy donors and cancer patients. This TCR came from a young man in good health. The V call is TRBV5-1, the J call TRBJ1-2; D might be TRBD1 (5 bases). Sequences were obtained from blood. The CDR3 coding sequence is TGCGCCAGCAGCTTGGAGACAGCTCTCTATGGCTACACCTTC. Protein: CASSLETALYGYTF.